This T cell receptor beta chain appears in the sequencing data of a study of T cells in Graves' hyperthyroidism and ophthalmopathy (dated by TCRdb to about 2019). Broadly, across the study: Peripheral blood samples were taken at initial diagnosis, before any treatment was given. TCR V-J signatures able to tell the groups apart were searched for in a discovery cohort of 90 to 100 patients, of whom roughly 42 had Graves' ophthalmopathy and 57 had stable Graves' hyperthyroidism. Prospective prediction of ophthalmopathy was tested in an independent validation cohort of about 19 hyperthyroidism patients and 15 to 17 patients who later progressed to ophthalmopathy. The 90 or so discovery patients were randomly split 7:3 into training and test sets. In addition, the study compared T-cell repertoires in thyroid tissue and in blood from 6 or 7 Graves' hyperthyroidism patients. Following sampling, methimazole starting at 30 mg daily was given to hyperthyroidism patients, and high-dose intravenous methylprednisolone was given to ophthalmopathy patients. The paper reports TCR Vbeta CDR3 sequencing of 130 to 150 peripheral blood samples: some 41 ophthalmopathy, approximately 74 hyperthyroidism and 17 progressor patients. Study-wide findings and limitations: Blood samples also contained most of the expanded thyroid clonotypes (frequency above 0.001), which suggests that blood repertoires may reflect thyroid immune responses. No statistical method was used to set the sample size in advance, and investigators knew the group allocation. A 13 V-J signature model separated ophthalmopathy from stable hyperthyroidism, with 87.88% sensitivity and approximately 81% specificity in cross-validation and 80%/75% in testing. In validation, the model predicted progression to ophthalmopathy with 55% to 71% sensitivity and 72% to 75% specificity, a median of around six months before onset.

The CDR3 runs 12 amino acids, cysteine and phenylalanine included. Only the CDR3 region is kept as DNA, spanning 36 bases read in frame from base 1. Cut back by 5 bases and 5 bases, the V and J ends lie 10 bases apart. From the germline V gene (reference sequence), CDR1 is DFQATT and CDR2 is SNEGSKA. This clonotype has just a few counts. Its recognized antigen is unknown. No much larger clonotype is one base removed from it; base qualities were not supplied. TCR beta CDR3 regions were amplified from RNA transcripts. A first-round RT-PCR of the TCR CDR3 used the HTBI primer set with the Qiagen OneStep RT-PCR kit. The libraries were constructed in a second round of multiplex PCR and then size-selected and purified. The libraries were sequenced on an Illumina HiSeq2000 using paired-end 100 bp reads. Under the source paper's analysis protocol: SOAPnuke was used to process the raw data, throwing out any read that contained adapters or uncalled bases, had a mean Phred below 15, or lacked an exact constant-primer or identifier match. COPE v1.2.5 was used to merge high-quality paired reads, and clonotypes were defined as unique nucleotide sequences. Clonotypes were aligned to IMGT TRBV, TRBD and TRBJ reference segments using MiTCR v1.1. The analysis was restricted to V-J combinations with a frequency above 0.0001, which together covered over 99% of the repertoires. The TCS score was defined as the ratio of F50 (clonal expansion) to E x V (chaos), calculated using BLOSUM62-based TCRdist between CDR3 peptides within each V-J. Welch's t-statistics and random forest reduced roughly 540 V-J features to 10 to 15, which were used in a naive Bayes classifier (R e1071). The public reads were run again by TCRdb, first through fastp at Q25 and then through MiXCR, and only productive beta chains were kept. All rows with the same CDR3 protein become a single entry with the most common DNA and genes. TCRdb's processing, not the study's, gives the V and J calls here. The table for this sample lists about 640,000 distinct CDR3 sequences; roughly 20% of them were counted only once. The top ten hold 34% of the sample.

In the ophthalmopathy patients, disease was moderately to severely active, with a Clinical Activity Score of 3 or more, a NOSPECS grade of 4 or more, and a duration of less than 3 months. The study excluded patients with uncontrolled infections, other autoimmune diseases, pregnancy or lactation. Clinical symptoms, serum thyroxine and TRAb, thyroid ultrasound, and orbital computed tomography formed the basis for the diagnoses. Ficoll-Paque density gradient centrifugation was used to isolate PBMCs from around 10 ml of fresh peripheral blood. Total RNA was extracted with Trizol reagent, and quality was checked on an Agilent 2100 Bioanalyzer.

The sequenced sample consisted of blood. The rearranged chain carries TRBV20-1 and TRBJ1-5; a weak D assignment points to TRBD1 (5 bases agree). The TCR sequence derives from a young man with Graves' ophthalmopathy. The DNA sequence is TGCAGTGCTCGGGGCTTGGATCAGCCCCAGCATTTT. The encoded protein is CSARGLDQPQHF.